A selection of T cell receptor beta chains follows, all from one sample in a study of blood T cell repertoires in COVID-19. Repertoires were generated with immunoSEQ multiplex PCR, while TCRdb's copy carries only in-frame clones and drops some. Of roughly 300,000 clones listed, approximately 91% are singletons. The sequencing sample was made of PBMCs or T cells enriched from blood (not recorded which). The receptors come from a woman aged 40 to 49 with acute COVID-19. CDR3s include the opening cysteine and the closing phenylalanine or tryptophan. The order of the fields is D gene, clone size, V gene, J gene, CDR3 DNA, CDR3 protein. The D gene is left open where the match is weak. Where a row states a size, it is once, few, many or the class of an expanded clone; other rows omit it.

TRBD2,NA,TRBV24-1,TRBJ2-3,TGTGCCACCAGCAAGACCGGGACTACCCGCACAGATACGCAGTATTTT,CATSKTGTTRTDTQYF
NA,NA,TRBV30,TRBJ1-1,TGTGCCTGGAGAAGACAGTCCATGAACACTGAAGCTTTCTTT,CAWRRQSMNTEAFF
NA,NA,TRBV24-1,TRBJ1-1,TGTGCCACCAGTGAAGCAAACACTGAAGCTTTCTTT,CATSEANTEAFF
TRBD1,NA,TRBV6-5,TRBJ1-1,TGTGCTACCACAGGGGGCGTAGGGACTGAAGCTTTCTTT,CATTGGVGTEAFF
NA,NA,TRBV9,TRBJ2-2,TGTGCCAGCAGCGTAGGTAGCGGGGAGCTGTTTTTT,CASSVGSGELFF
NA,NA,TRBV7-8,TRBJ2-1,TGTGCCAGCAGCCATTCTACAGGGCAACACAATGAGCAGTTCTTC,CASSHSTGQHNEQFF
NA,NA,TRBV24-1,TRBJ2-6,TGTGCCACCTCTCCCCCCCCCGGACACACCTCTGGGGCCAACGTCCTGACTTTC,CATSPPPGHTSGANVLTF
NA,NA,TRBV7-5,TRBJ2-2,TGTGCCAGAAGCTTACCCTGCGGGAGAGTTGTAGTGGAGCTGTTTTTT,CARSLPCGRVVVELFF
NA,once,TRBV23-1,TRBJ2-2,TGCGCCAGCAGTCAATCCCGGGCAGGGGGGTCTTTTGCCGGGGAGCTGTTTTTT,CASSQSRAGGSFAGELFF
NA,NA,TRBV29-1,TRBJ1-1,TGCAGCGTTGCGACAGTGAACACTGAAGCTTTCTTT,CSVATVNTEAFF
TRBD1,NA,TRBV5-1,TRBJ2-2,TGCGCCAGCAGGTCAGGGACAGGGCAAAACACCGGGGAGCTGTTTTTT,CASRSGTGQNTGELFF
NA,NA,TRBV7-9,TRBJ1-3,TGTGCCAGCAGCTCGCGGGCCCTATCCCAGCGAAACACCATATATTTT,CASSSRALSQRNTIYF
NA,NA,TRBV12-1,TRBJ2-3,TGTGCCAGCAGCTTTGCGTGGGTCTCTAGCGGGAGGGCCGAAGATACGCAGTATTTT,CASSFAWVSSGRAEDTQYF
NA,NA,TRBV7-2,TRBJ1-5,TGTGCCAGCAGCTCGCAGGGAAGCAATCAGCCCCAGCATTTT,CASSSQGSNQPQHF
TRBD2,NA,TRBV7-2,TRBJ2-3,TGTGCCAGCAGCGGGTCAGTAGGCGGGGGAACAGATACGCAGTATTTT,CASSGSVGGGTDTQYF
TRBD1,NA,TRBV3-1/TRBV3-2,TRBJ1-2,TGTGCCAGCAGCCAACAGGGGGCCAGCTATGGCTACACCTTC,CASSQQGASYGYTF
NA,NA,TRBV29-1,TRBJ1-2,TGCAGCGCCAGGGGATCTGGGACTAGTGGCTACACCTTC,CSARGSGTSGYTF
TRBD2,once,TRBV11-2,TRBJ2-1,TGTGCCAGCAGCCCGACCGGGACTAGCGGGAGAAATGAGCAGTTCTTC,CASSPTGTSGRNEQFF
TRBD2,NA,TRBV5-1,TRBJ2-1,TGCGCCAGCAGCATTAGCGGGGGCGAGGGACATGAGCAGTTCTTC,CASSISGGEGHEQFF
NA,NA,TRBV19,TRBJ2-6,TGTGCCAGTAGTATTTGGCGGGGCTCTGGGGCCAACGTCCTGACTTTC,CASSIWRGSGANVLTF
NA,NA,TRBV14,TRBJ1-1,TGTGCCAGCAGCCACCTACAGACAGGCCGCCTCGGAGCTTTCTTT,CASSHLQTGRLGAFF
TRBD1,NA,TRBV2,TRBJ1-1,TGTGCCAGCAGTCGACAGGGGAGGGTCACTGAAGCTTTCTTT,CASSRQGRVTEAFF
NA,NA,TRBV9,TRBJ1-1,TGTGCCAGCGGGCGGCAGGGGAACACTGAAGCTTTCTTT,CASGRQGNTEAFF
NA,NA,TRBV5-4,TRBJ1-2,TGTGCCAGCAGCTTAGGGACAAGGGCAGGCTACACCTTC,CASSLGTRAGYTF
TRBD1,NA,TRBV7-9,TRBJ1-2,TGTGCCAGCAGCTTAGGCGACACAGGGGTCTATGGCTACACCTTC,CASSLGDTGVYGYTF
NA,NA,TRBV24-1,TRBJ2-2,TGTGCCACCAGTGATCCCGTAGACAGGAACACCGGGGAGCTGTTTTTT,CATSDPVDRNTGELFF
TRBD2,NA,TRBV5-8,TRBJ2-1,TGTGCCAGCAGCCTAGGGACTAGCGGGAGAAATGAGCAGTTCTTC,CASSLGTSGRNEQFF
NA,NA,TRBV24-1,TRBJ1-2,TGTGCCACCAGTGGAGGGAGCATATTCCATGGCTACACCTTC,CATSGGSIFHGYTF
TRBD1,NA,TRBV19,TRBJ1-5,TGTGCCAGTAGTGGCGGACAGGGCCCTAATCAGCCCCAGCATTTT,CASSGGQGPNQPQHF
NA,NA,TRBV14,TRBJ2-7,TGTGCCAGCAGCCAAGATGTAAGACTAGTACCCTACGAGCAGTACTTC,CASSQDVRLVPYEQYF
TRBD2,NA,TRBV2,TRBJ2-1,TGTGCCAGCAGTGAATGGCGGGGGGCGGTGGGTGAGCAGTTCTTC,CASSEWRGAVGEQFF
NA,NA,TRBV19,TRBJ2-5,TGTGCCAGTAGTAACGACAGGTTACAAGAGACCCAGTACTTC,CASSNDRLQETQYF
TRBD2,NA,TRBV5-1,TRBJ2-1,TGCGCCAGCAGCAAGCTAGCGGGGGACTACAATGAGCAGTTCTTC,CASSKLAGDYNEQFF
NA,NA,TRBV7-2,TRBJ1-2,TGTGCCAGCAGCTTAGTAACAGGAGATGTTAACTATGGCTACACCTTC,CASSLVTGDVNYGYTF
NA,NA,TRBV2,TRBJ1-6,TGTGCCACCGGACAGAATAATTCACCCCTCCACTTT,CATGQNNSPLHF
TRBD2,once,TRBV15,TRBJ2-7,TGTGCCACCAGCAGAGGAGCGGGAACCTACGAGCAGTACTTC,CATSRGAGTYEQYF
NA,NA,TRBV6-1,TRBJ1-6,TGTGCCAGCAGTGACCAACCGGGACAACCAGCAACCCTCCACTTT,CASSDQPGQPATLHF
TRBD1,NA,TRBV18,TRBJ1-1,TGTGCCAGCTCACGACAGGGGGGGAACACTGAAGCTTTCTTT,CASSRQGGNTEAFF
NA,few,TRBV7-9,TRBJ1-4,TGTGCCAGCAGCTTAGGAGGAGGAACTAATGAAAAACTGTTTTTT,CASSLGGGTNEKLFF
TRBD1,NA,TRBV19,TRBJ1-5,TGTGCCAGTACCGCGGGACAGCGGGATCAGCCCCAGCATTTT,CASTAGQRDQPQHF
TRBD1,NA,TRBV5-5,TRBJ2-3,TGTGCCAGCAGCTCCTCAGGGGACAGAGGGCAGTATTTT,CASSSSGDRGQYF
TRBD1,NA,TRBV24-1,TRBJ2-7,TGTGCCACCAGTGACTCAGACAGGGGGCAAGGGGAGCAGTACTTC,CATSDSDRGQGEQYF
NA,NA,TRBV4-2,TRBJ2-7,TGTGCCAGCAGCCAAGAATCTAGTAGCTACGAGCAGTACTTC,CASSQESSSYEQYF
NA,NA,TRBV27,TRBJ2-2,TGTGCCAGCAGTGGGAGAAGCACCGGGGAGCTGTTTTTT,CASSGRSTGELFF
TRBD1,NA,TRBV7-3,TRBJ2-7,TGTGCCAGCAGCCCGACAGGGAGTAGGGACGAGCAGTACTTC,CASSPTGSRDEQYF
TRBD2,once,TRBV18,TRBJ2-1,TGTGCCAGCTCACCACAGCAGGCTAGCGGGAGAGGGAATGAGCAGTTCTTC,CASSPQQASGRGNEQFF